The clone carrying this T cell receptor (beta chain) appeared once. The CDR3 consists of 13 residues. The V gene's germline CDR1 is LNHDA and CDR2 SQIVND (reference sequence). V was cut by 10 bases and J by 3 bases, with 16 bases left in between. This entry comes from a study of CD8 T cells in Susac syndrome. Random hexamers were used to reverse transcribe an amount of about 0.5 to 1 ug RNA. An immunoSEQ multiplex PCR amplified TCR beta CDR3 over 54 Vbeta and 13 Jbeta. Each CDR3 protein gets one entry after TCRdb re-called the immunoSEQ multiplex PCR reads with MiXCR. This sample has tens of thousands of distinct CDR3 sequences, with around 92% found just once.

The sequenced material came from CD8+ T cells from PBMCs. J is TRBJ2-7 and V is TRBV19; D uncertain. The receptor comes from a human donor in good health. The CDR3 nucleotides read TGTGCCACCTCCCTGGGCTACAACTACGAGCAGTACTTC. Its translation is CATSLGYNYEQYF.